A single sample gave rise to the 28 T cell receptor beta chains below, sequenced in a study of T cell responses to AZD1222 COVID-19 vaccine. Sequencing used immunoSEQ multiplex PCR; TCRdb keeps in-frame clones, though not all of them. The sample has about 100,000 clones, more than 75% seen once; the top ten hold about 3%. The specimen was peripheral blood, collected on day 0 of AZD1222 vaccination. Every receptor here comes from an adult in good health.

V usage is TRBV6-5 and J usage is TRBJ1-1; D may be TRBD1 (5 bases). Trimming removed 0 bases at V and 0 bases at J, with 8 bases between. CDR1 is MNHEY, CDR2 SVGAGI, per germline. This CDR3 region has 15 residues. The CDR3 DNA sequence: TGTGCCAGCAGTTACTCGGACACATTGAACACTGAAGCTTTCTTT. It is translated as CASSYSDTLNTEAFF.

V and J are TRBV6-5 and TRBJ2-1; D may be TRBD1 (5 bases). This CDR3 has 13 residues. Germline loops: CDR1 MNHEY, CDR2 SVGAGI. V lost 7 bases to trimming and J lost 6 bases, with 13 bases between them. CDR3 sequence (DNA): TGTGCCAGCACTCTTGGGGCAGTCAATGAGCAGTTCTTC. Its translation is CASTLGAVNEQFF.

The chain recombines TRBV5-1 with TRBJ2-7; D possibly matches TRBD1 or TRBD2 (5 bases each). The ends were cut back, 2 bases at V and 7 bases at J, with 16 bases in the middle. This CDR3 is 14 amino acids long. CDR1 is SGHRS and CDR2 is YFSETQ in the germline V gene. DNA for the CDR3: TGCGCCAGCAGCTTCGCCGGGACCGCGAGGGAGCAGTACTTC. This sequence encodes CASSFAGTAREQYF.

The V gene is TRBV10-3, the J gene TRBJ2-3, with 12 nucleotides matching TRBD2. This CDR3 has 15 residues. V was pared by 10 bases and J by 3 bases, with 8 bases of the junction left unmatched. From germline, CDR1 is ENHRY and CDR2 SYGVKD. The CDR3 protein is CATALGLAGTDTQYF. Written as DNA, the CDR3 is TGTGCCACAGCGTTAGGACTAGCGGGGACAGATACGCAGTATTTT.

This rearrangement joins TRBV29-1 to TRBJ1-2; perhaps TRBD1 as D (5 bases). The V gene's germline CDR1 is SQVTM and CDR2 ANQGSEA. The CDR3 totals 14 residues. Trimming took off 3 bases at V and 0 bases at J, with 11 bases between the two ends. The CDR3 is CSVDRAGTNYGYTF. The CDR3 coding sequence is TGCAGCGTTGACAGGGCAGGAACTAACTATGGCTACACCTTC.

The rearrangement links TRBV6-6 to TRBJ1-1; 7 bases align to TRBD1. The ends lost 6 bases at V and 5 bases at J; junction bases unmatched: 9. Looked up from germline, CDR1 is MNHNY and CDR2 is SVGAGI (reference sequence). This CDR3 is built from 14 residues. CDR3 sequence reads: CASRAGTGVTEAFF. CDR3 sequence (DNA): TGTGCCAGCAGGGCGGGAACAGGGGTTACTGAAGCTTTCTTT.

The rearrangement uses TRBV6-6 and TRBJ2-7; D is perhaps TRBD2 (5 bases). V gave up 0 bases and J gave up 5 bases, with 11 bases separating them. The CDR3 runs 14 residues. Germline V gene data show CDR1 as MNHNY and CDR2 as SVGAGI (reference sequence). In DNA, the CDR3 is TGTGCCAGCAGTTACTCGATAACGGGAAACGAGCAGTACTTC. This codes for CASSYSITGNEQYF.

This chain uses TRBV19 with TRBJ1-1; D is undetermined. Trimming removed 1 base from V and 0 bases from J, with 9 bases in between. The CDR3 sequence is 15 residues long. Germline loops: CDR1 LNHDA, CDR2 SQIVND (reference sequence). Here the CDR3 DNA reads TGTGCCAGTAGTATAGGGGCGGCGTTGAACACTGAAGCTTTCTTT. Translating it yields CASSIGAALNTEAFF.

CDR3 in amino acids: CASSQLNSAFF. The CDR3 bases are TGTGCCAGCAGCCAACTAAATTCAGCTTTCTTT. The genes are TRBV3-1 (or the pseudogene TRBV3-2) and TRBJ1-1; D gene unclear. Germline V lookup: CDR1 LGHDT, CDR2 YNNKEL (reference sequence). The germline V and J ends were trimmed by 2 bases and 10 bases, with 8 bases remaining between them. The CDR3 totals 11 residues.

V and J are TRBV3-1 (or the pseudogene TRBV3-2) and TRBJ2-3; 15 bases are shared with TRBD2. V shed 7 bases and J 3 bases; nucleotides not matched to a gene: 5. Germline assignment: CDR1 LGHDT and CDR2 YNNKEL (reference sequence). The CDR3 is 16 amino acids. CDR3 in DNA: TGTGCCAGCAAGCGGACTAGCGGGGGGGCAACAGATACGCAGTATTTT. Encoded protein: CASKRTSGGATDTQYF.

In its sample, this clone was seen once. V gene TRBV7-9 combines with J gene TRBJ1-2; weak D call: TRBD1 (5 bases). Trimming cost V 0 bases and J 8 bases, with 10 bases left between them. CDR3 length: 13 amino acids. Germline V gives CDR1 SEHNR, CDR2 FQNEAQ (reference sequence). For the CDR3, the DNA is TGTGCCAGCAGCTTAGCGGGGCTTATCGGCTACACCTTC. Translated: CASSLAGLIGYTF.

The chain combines TRBV19 with TRBJ1-3; D is ambiguous. This CDR3 has 13 residues. The V end lost 7 bases, the J end lost 4 bases, and 11 bases lay between the germline ends. Germline CDR1 reads LNHDA; CDR2 reads SQIVND (reference sequence). The CDR3 sequence is CASKEQWGNTIYF. The CDR3, as DNA: TGTGCCAGTAAGGAGCAGTGGGGAAACACCATATATTTT.

V gene TRBV6-5 combines with J gene TRBJ1-2; 9 bases map to TRBD1. Germline CDR1 and CDR2: MNHEY and SVGAGI. V lost 2 bases, J lost 8 bases, and 3 bases stayed unmatched. The CDR3 is 13 amino acids. CDR3 residues: CASSYDRGIGYTF. The CDR3 nucleotides read TGTGCCAGCAGTTACGACAGGGGGATCGGCTACACCTTC.

V is TRBV11-3 and J is TRBJ1-6, with 8 bases matching TRBD1. The CDR3 contains 15 residues. Germline CDR1 SGHNT, CDR2 YENEEA. Trimming at V came to 1 base and at J to 8 bases, leaving 4 bases not matched to a gene. CDR3 bases: TGTGCCAGCAGCTTAGTGGCAGGGGGCTATTCACCCCTCCACTTT. It is translated as CASSLVAGGYSPLHF.

The rearrangement links TRBV10-3 to TRBJ2-7, with TRBD1 matching 9 bases. The CDR3 runs 12 residues. V gave up 8 bases and J gave up 5 bases; unmatched junction bases: 4. CDR1 and CDR2 from the germline V gene are ENHRY and SYGVKD. The DNA of the CDR3 is TGTGCCATCTGGGACAGGGTGGACGAGCAGTACTTC. Translation: CAIWDRVDEQYF.

This clone showed up just a few times. This chain joins TRBV29-1 and TRBJ1-5, with TRBD1 identical over 9 bases. Germline CDR1 and CDR2: SQVTM and ANQGSEA. The trim removed 6 bases at V and 7 bases at J, leaving 13 bases unmatched. The length of the CDR3 is 15 residues. CDR3: CSVAAGTGLEQPQHF. In DNA form, the CDR3 reads TGCAGCGTGGCCGCCGGGACAGGGTTGGAACAGCCCCAGCATTTT.

The chain couples TRBV19 to TRBJ2-1, with 9 bases aligning to TRBD1. The CDR3 consists of 16 residues. Germline V CDR1 and CDR2: LNHDA, SQIVND (reference sequence). V shed 1 base, J shed 9 bases, and the junction held 10 bases outside the gene matches. CDR3 sequence (DNA): TGTGCCAGTAGTATAGGGACGACAGGGGGGCTCGCTGAGCAGTTCTTC. Translating it yields CASSIGTTGGLAEQFF.

J is TRBJ2-1 and V is TRBV30; D is unclear. The V end was cut by 0 bases, the J end by 8 bases, with 8 bases between. Germline loops: CDR1 GTSNPN, CDR2 SVGIG (reference sequence). This CDR3 region has 12 residues. The CDR3 DNA reads as TGTGCCTGGAGTGTAGGTCAGGATGAGCAGTTCTTC. Encoded protein: CAWSVGQDEQFF.

The V gene is TRBV19, the J gene TRBJ1-1; tentatively, D is TRBD1 (5 bases). The CDR3 contains 15 residues. V shed 4 bases and J shed 5 bases, with 17 bases lying between them. Per the germline V gene, CDR1 is LNHDA and CDR2 is SQIVND (reference sequence). CDR3 residues: CASSTSQGGKTEAFF. CDR3 sequence (DNA): TGTGCCAGTAGTACCTCGCAGGGAGGAAAAACTGAAGCTTTCTTT.

The V call is TRBV4-2, the J call TRBJ1-2; TRBD1 agrees at 8 bases. Germline CDR1 LGHNA, CDR2 YNFKEQ. The length of the CDR3 is 16 residues. The V and J ends lost 3 bases and 3 bases, in that order; junction bases with no gene match: 9. The CDR3: CASSQGSGTGDYGYTF. CDR3 bases: TGTGCCAGCAGCCAGGGTTCCGGGACAGGCGACTATGGCTACACCTTC.

The chain joins TRBV10-3 to TRBJ1-1, with D unresolved. V was trimmed by 8 bases and J by 4 bases, leaving 8 bases between them. CDR1 and CDR2 (germline): ENHRY, SYGVKD. The CDR3 loop spans 11 amino acids. The CDR3: CAISGVTEAFF. The DNA for the CDR3 is TGTGCCATCTCGGGAGTCACTGAAGCTTTCTTT.

V and J are TRBV7-2 and TRBJ2-3, with no clear D. Germline V gene lookup returns CDR1 SGHTA and CDR2 FQGNSA. The CDR3 contains 16 residues. Trimming shortened V by 0 bases and J by 0 bases, and 10 bases separated the two germline ends. The DNA for the CDR3 is TGTGCCAGCAGCTTAGCAGGGATATCTAGCACAGATACGCAGTATTTT. As protein: CASSLAGISSTDTQYF. Supplemented by reference TRBV7-2 and TRBJ2-3, the full variable domain reads GAGVSQSPSNKVTEKGKDVELRCDPISGHTALYWYRQSLGQGLEFLIYFQGNSAPDKSGLPSDRFSAERTGGSVSTLTIQRTQQEDSAVYLCASSLAGISSTDTQYFGPGTRLTVL.

This chain connects TRBV7-2 to TRBJ1-1; D gene unclear. The V end was cut by 1 base, the J end by 8 bases, with 8 bases between. CDR1 and CDR2 from the germline V gene are SGHTA and FQGNSA. The CDR3 has 12 amino acids. The DNA of the CDR3 is TGTGCCAGCAGCTTAGTTATGGGGGAAGCTTTCTTT. As protein: CASSLVMGEAFF.

The chain uses TRBV18 and TRBJ1-5; D is uncertain. This CDR3 has 15 amino acids. V was pared by 2 bases and J by 1 base, with 9 bases between. Germline V gene data show CDR1 as KGHSH and CDR2 as LQKENI. CDR3 DNA sequence: TGTGCCAGCTCACCAAGTCCCGGGAGCAATCAGCCCCAGCATTTT. Its protein product is CASSPSPGSNQPQHF. Supplemented by reference TRBV18 and TRBJ1-5, the full variable domain reads NAGVMQNPRHLVRRRGQEARLRCSPMKGHSHVYWYRQLPEEGLKFMVYLQKENIIDESGMPKERFSAEFPKEGPSILRIQQVVRGDSAAYFCASSPSPGSNQPQHFGDGTRLSIL.

The rearrangement uses TRBV19 and TRBJ2-2; 9 bases fit TRBD1. With V trimmed by 8 bases and J by 6 bases, 7 bases remained unmatched. From germline, CDR1 is LNHDA and CDR2 SQIVND (reference sequence). The CDR3 totals 14 residues. The CDR3 DNA reads as TGTGCCAGTTTATCCGGGACAGGGTCCGGGGAGCTGTTTTTT. Amino acid sequence: CASLSGTGSGELFF.

The chain joins TRBV7-2 to TRBJ2-3, with D perhaps TRBD2 (5 bases). With 0 bases removed from V and 1 base from J, the gap between germline ends came to 11 bases. Germline loops: CDR1 SGHTA, CDR2 FQGNSA. This CDR3 spans 16 amino acids. The CDR3 DNA follows: TGTGCCAGCAGCTTAGCGGTCGGGGTTGGCACAGATACGCAGTATTTT. Protein sequence: CASSLAVGVGTDTQYF.

This clone was found a few times. J is TRBJ1-2 and V is TRBV21-1; the table's TRBD1 call for D was not verified on the DNA. TRBV21-1 corresponds to a pseudogene. This CDR3 spans 14 amino acids. The CDR3 region is CASTSTRTTYGYTF. CDR3 coding DNA: TGTGCCAGCACTTCGACACGGACAACCTATGGCTACACCTTC.

The chain is built from TRBV5-4 and TRBJ2-3, with 10 positions matching TRBD1. Germline V gene data show CDR1 as SGHNT and CDR2 as YYREEE (reference sequence). The CDR3 covers 16 residues. Unmatched junction bases numbered 9, after V lost 3 bases and J lost 5 bases. The CDR3 region is CASSWTGTGELDTQYF. CDR3 sequence (DNA): TGTGCCAGCAGCTGGACCGGGACAGGGGAGTTAGATACGCAGTATTTT.